This T cell receptor beta chain was retrieved from a study of PD-L1 blockade in urothelial cancer. Study summary: Analyses were performed on blood at 3 weeks after treatment start (the second dose) and at 6 weeks.

This CDR3 is built from 14 residues. Trimming pared 6 bases from V and 2 bases from J, leaving 11 bases between. The germline V gene has CDR1 MNHEY and CDR2 SVGAGI. This sample's time point: peripheral blood 6 weeks after treatment start. Generated by immunoSEQ multiplex PCR, the TCRdb table keeps only in-frame clones and is missing some. The repertoire holds over 70,000 clones, with 83% as singletons. The sample consisted of PBMCs, taken around atezolizumab (anti-PD-L1) treatment. The origin of this receptor is a man aged 70-80 years with urothelial cancer. This chain links TRBV6-5 with TRBJ1-3, with D possibly being TRBD1 (5 bases). As DNA, the CDR3 is TGTGCCAGCAGCCGGAAGACAGCTGGAAACACCATATATTTT. Residues: CASSRKTAGNTIYF.